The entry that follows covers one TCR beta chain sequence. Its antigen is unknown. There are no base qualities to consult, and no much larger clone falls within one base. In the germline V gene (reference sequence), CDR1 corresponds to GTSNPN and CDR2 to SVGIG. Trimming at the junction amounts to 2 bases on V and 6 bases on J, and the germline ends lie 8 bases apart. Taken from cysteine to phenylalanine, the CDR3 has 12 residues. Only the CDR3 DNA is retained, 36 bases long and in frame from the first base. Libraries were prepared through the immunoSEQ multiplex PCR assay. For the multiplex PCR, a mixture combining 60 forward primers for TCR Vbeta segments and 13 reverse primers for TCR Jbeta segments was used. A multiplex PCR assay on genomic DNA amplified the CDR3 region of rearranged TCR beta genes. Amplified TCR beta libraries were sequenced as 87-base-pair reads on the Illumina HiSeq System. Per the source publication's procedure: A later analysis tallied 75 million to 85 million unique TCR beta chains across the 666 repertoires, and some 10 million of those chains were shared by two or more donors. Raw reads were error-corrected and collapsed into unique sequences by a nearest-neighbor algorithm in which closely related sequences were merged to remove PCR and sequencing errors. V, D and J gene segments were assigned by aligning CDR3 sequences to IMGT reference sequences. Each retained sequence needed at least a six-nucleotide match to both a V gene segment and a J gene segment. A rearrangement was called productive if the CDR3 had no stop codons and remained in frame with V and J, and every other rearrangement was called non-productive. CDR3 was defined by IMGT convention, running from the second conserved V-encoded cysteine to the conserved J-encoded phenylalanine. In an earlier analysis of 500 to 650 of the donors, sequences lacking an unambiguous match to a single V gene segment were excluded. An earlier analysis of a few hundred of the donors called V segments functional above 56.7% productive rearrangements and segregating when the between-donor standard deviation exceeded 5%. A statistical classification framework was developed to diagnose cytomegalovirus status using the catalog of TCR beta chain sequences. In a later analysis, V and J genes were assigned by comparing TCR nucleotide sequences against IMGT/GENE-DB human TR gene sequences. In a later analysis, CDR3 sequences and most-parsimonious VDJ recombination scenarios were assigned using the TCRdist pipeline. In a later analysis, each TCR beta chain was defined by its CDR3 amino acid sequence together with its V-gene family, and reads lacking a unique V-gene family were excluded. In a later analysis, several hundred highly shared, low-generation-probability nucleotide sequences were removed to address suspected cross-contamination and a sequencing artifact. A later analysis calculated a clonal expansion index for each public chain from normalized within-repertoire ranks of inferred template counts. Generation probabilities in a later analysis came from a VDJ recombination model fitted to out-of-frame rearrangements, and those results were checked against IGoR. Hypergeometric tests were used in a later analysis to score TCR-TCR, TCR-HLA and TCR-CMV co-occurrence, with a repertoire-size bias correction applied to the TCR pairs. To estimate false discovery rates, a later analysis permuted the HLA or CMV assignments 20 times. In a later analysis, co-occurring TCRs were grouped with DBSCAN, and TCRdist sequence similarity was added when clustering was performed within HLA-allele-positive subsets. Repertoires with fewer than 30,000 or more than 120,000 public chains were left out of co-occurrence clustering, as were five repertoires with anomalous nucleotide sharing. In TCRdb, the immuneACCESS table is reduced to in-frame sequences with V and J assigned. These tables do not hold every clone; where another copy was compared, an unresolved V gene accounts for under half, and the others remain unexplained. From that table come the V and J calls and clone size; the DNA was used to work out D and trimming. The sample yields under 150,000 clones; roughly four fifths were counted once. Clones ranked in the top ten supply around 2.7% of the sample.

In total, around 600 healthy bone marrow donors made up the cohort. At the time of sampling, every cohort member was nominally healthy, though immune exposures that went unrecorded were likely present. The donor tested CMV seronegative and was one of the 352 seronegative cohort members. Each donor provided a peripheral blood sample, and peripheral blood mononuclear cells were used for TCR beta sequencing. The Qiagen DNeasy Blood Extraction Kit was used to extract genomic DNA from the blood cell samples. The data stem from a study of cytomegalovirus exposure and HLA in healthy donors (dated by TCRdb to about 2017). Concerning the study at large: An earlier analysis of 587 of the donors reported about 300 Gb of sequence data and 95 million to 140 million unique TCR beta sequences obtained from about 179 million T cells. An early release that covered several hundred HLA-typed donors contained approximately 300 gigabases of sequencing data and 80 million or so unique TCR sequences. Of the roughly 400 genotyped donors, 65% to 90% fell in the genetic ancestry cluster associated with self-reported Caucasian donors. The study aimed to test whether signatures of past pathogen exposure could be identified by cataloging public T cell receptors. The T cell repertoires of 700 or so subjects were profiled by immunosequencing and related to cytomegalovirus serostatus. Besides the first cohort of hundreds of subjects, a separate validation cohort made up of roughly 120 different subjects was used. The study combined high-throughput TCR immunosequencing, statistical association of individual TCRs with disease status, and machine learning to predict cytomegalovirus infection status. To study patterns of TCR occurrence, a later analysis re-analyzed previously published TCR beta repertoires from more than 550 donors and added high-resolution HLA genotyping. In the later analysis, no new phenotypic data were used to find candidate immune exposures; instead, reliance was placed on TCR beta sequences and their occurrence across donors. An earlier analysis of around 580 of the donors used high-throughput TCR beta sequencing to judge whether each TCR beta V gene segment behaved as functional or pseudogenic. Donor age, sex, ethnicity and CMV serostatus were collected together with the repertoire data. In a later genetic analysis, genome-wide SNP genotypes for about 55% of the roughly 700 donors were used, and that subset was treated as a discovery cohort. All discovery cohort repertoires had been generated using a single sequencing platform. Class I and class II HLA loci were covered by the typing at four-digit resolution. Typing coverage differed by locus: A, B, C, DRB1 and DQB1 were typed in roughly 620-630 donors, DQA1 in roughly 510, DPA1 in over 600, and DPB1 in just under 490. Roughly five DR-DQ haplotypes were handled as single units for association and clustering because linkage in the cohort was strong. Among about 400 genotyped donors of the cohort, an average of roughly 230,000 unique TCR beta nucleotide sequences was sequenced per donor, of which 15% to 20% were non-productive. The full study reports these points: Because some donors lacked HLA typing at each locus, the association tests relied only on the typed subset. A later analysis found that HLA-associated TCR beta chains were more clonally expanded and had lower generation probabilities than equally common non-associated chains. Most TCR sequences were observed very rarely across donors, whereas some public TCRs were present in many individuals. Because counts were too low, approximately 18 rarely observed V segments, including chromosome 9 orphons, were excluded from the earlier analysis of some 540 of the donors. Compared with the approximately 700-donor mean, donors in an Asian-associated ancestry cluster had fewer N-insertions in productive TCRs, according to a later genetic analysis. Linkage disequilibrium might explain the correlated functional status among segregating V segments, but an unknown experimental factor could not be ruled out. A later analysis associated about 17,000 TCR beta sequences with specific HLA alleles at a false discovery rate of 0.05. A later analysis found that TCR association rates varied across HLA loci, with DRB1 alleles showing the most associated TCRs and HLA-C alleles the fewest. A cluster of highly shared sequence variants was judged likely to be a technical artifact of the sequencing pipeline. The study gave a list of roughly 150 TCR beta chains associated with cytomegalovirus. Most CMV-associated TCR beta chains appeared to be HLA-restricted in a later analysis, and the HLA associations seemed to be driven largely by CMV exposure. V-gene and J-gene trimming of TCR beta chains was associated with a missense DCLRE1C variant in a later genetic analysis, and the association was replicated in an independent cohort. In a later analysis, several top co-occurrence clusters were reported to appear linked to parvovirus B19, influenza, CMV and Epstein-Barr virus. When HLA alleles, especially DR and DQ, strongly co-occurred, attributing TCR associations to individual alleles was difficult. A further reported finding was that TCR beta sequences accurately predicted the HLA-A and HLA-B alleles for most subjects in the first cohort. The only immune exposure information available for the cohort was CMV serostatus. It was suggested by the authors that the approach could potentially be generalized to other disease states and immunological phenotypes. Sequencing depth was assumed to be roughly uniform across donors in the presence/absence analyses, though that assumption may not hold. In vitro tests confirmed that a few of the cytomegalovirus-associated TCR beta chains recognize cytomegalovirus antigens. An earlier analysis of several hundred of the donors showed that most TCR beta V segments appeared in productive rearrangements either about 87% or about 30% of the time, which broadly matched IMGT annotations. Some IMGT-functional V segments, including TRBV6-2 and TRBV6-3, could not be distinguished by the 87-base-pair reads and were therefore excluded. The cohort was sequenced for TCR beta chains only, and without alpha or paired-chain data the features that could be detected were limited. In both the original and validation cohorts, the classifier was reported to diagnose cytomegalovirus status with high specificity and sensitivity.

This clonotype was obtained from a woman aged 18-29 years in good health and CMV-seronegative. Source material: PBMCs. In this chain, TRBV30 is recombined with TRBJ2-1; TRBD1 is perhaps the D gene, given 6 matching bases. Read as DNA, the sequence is TGTGCCTGGAGTAAAGGGGGCAATGAGCAGTTCTTC. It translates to CAWSKGGNEQFF.